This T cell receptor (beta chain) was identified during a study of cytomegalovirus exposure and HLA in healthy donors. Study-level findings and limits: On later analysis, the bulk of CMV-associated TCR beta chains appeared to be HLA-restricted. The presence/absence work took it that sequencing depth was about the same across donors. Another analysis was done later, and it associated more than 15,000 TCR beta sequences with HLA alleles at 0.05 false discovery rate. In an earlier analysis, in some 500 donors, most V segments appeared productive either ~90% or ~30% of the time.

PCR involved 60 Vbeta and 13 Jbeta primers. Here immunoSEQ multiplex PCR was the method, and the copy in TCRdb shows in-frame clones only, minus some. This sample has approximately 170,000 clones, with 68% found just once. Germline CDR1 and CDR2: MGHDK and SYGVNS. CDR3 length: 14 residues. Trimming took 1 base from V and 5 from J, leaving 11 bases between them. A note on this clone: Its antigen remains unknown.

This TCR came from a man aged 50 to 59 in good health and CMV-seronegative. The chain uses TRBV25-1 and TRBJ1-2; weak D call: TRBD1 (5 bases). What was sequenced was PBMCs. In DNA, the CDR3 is TGTGCCAGCAGTGAATTGGGGGGGAAGTATGGCTACACCTTC. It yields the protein CASSELGGKYGYTF.